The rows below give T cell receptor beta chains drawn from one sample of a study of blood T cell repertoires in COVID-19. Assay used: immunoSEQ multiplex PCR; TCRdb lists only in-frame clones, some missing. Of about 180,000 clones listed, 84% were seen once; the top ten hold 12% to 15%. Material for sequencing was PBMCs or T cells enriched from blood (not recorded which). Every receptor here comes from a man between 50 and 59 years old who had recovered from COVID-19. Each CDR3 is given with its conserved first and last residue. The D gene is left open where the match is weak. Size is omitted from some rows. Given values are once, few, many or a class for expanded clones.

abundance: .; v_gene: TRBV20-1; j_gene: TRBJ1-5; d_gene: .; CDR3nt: TGCAGTGCTAGTCCAGCAGGGGCACAGAAACAGCCCCAGCATTTT; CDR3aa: CSASPAGAQKQPQHF
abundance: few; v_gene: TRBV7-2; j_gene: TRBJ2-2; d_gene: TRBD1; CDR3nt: TGTGCCAGCAGCCTGATACAGGGGTCGACCGGGGAGCTGTTTTTT; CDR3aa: CASSLIQGSTGELFF
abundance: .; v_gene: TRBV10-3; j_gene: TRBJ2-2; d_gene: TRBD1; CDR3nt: TGTGCCATCAACTCAGGGGGCGCCGGGGAGCTGTTTTTT; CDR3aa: CAINSGGAGELFF
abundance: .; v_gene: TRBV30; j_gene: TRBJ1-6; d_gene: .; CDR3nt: TGTGCCTGGGGAGGACAGTTCGGATCACCCCTCCACTTT; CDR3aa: CAWGGQFGSPLHF
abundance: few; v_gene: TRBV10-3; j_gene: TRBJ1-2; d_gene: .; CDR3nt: TGTGCCATCAGTCCGGACAGCTATGGCTACACCTTC; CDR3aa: CAISPDSYGYTF
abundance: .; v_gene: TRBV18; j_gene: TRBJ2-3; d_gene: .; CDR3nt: TGTGCCAGCTCACCAAACGATCACCGGTTCGCGCAGTATTTT; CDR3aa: CASSPNDHRFAQYF
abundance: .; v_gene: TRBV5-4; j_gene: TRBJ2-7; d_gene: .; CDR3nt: TGTGCCAGCAGCACTACAGGGTTCGGACCACTCGAGCAGTACTTC; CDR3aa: CASSTTGFGPLEQYF
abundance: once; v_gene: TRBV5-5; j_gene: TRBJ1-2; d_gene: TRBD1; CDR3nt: TGTGCCAGCAGCCGGACAGGGGGACCCAACTATGGCTACACCTTC; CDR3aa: CASSRTGGPNYGYTF
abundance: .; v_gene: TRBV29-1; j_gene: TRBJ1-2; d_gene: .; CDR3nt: TGCAGCGTTGAAGGTAATGCTAACTATGGCTACACCTTC; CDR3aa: CSVEGNANYGYTF
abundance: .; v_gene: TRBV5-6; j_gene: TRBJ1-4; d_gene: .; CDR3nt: TGTGCCAGCAGCTTGGGACACCGTAATGAAAAACTGTTTTTT; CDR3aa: CASSLGHRNEKLFF
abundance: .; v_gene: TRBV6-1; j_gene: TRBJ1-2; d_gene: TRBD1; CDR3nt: TGTGCCAGCAGTGAAGCTTCCCTCCGGGACAGGGGAACGTTC; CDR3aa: CASSEASLRDRGTF